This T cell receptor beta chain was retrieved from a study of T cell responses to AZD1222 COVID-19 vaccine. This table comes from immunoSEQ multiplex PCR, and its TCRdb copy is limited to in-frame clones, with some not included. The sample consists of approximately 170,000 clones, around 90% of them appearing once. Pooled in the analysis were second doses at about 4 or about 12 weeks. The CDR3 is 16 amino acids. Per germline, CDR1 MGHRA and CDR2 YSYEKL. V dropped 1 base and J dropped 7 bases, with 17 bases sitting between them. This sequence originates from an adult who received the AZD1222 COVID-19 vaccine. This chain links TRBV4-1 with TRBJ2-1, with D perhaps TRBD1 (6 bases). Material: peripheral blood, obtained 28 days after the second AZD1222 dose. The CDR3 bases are TGCGCCAGCAGCCAAGTTCCCCAGGGGACGGGGAATGAGCAGTTCTTC. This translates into CASSQVPQGTGNEQFF.